This T cell receptor (beta chain) is drawn from a study of cytomegalovirus exposure and HLA in healthy donors. Both 60 Vbeta primers and 13 Jbeta primers went into the PCR. In the original processing: It was a later analysis that counted 75 million to 90 million unique TCR beta chains, of which about 10 million were shared. Sequencing was performed with immunoSEQ multiplex PCR; in TCRdb, only in-frame clones are kept and a portion is missing. For V, J and clone size, that table is used; D and trimming come from the DNA. The table includes tens of thousands of clones, more than 50% detected once. Study observations and caveats: Segments of the TCR beta V type were, in most cases, productive about 87% or about 30% of the time in an earlier analysis. Later, an analysis showed that TCR beta chains associated with HLA were more clonally expanded than others that were equally common.

Germline values: CDR1 MNHEY, CDR2 SVGAGI. CDR3 length: 13 amino acids. The V gene lost 2 bases and the J gene lost 3 bases, with 7 bases spanning the gap. This clone was picked up a small number of times. Antigen unknown. The chain recombines TRBV6-5 with TRBJ1-1; no definite D call. The TCR was taken from a woman between 35 and 50 years old in good health and CMV-seropositive. The specimen sequenced was PBMCs. The CDR3 is CASSYGQYTEAFF. The CDR3 nucleotides are TGTGCCAGCAGTTACGGGCAGTACACTGAAGCTTTCTTT.